This T cell receptor (beta chain) was captured in a study of blood T cell repertoires in COVID-19. Study-level information: T cells, B-cell-depleted T cells, or PBMCs provided the cDNA or gDNA that served as material.

Original analysis: Nucleated cell number was recorded as an estimate derived from reference gene primer amplification. Assay: immunoSEQ multiplex PCR; the TCRdb copy retains only in-frame clones and omits some. For V, J and clone size, that table is used; D and trimming come from the DNA. The sample has some 15,000 clones; roughly 88% are singletons. The CDR3 runs 14 residues. CDR1 SNHLY and CDR2 FYNNEI come from the germline V gene. Trimming left V 6 bases short and J 2 bases short, with 10 bases between. This clonotype originated in a human donor in a cohort sampled during active COVID-19. The sequencing input was peripheral blood. The J gene is TRBJ1-4, the V gene TRBV2; D is undetermined. This chain's CDR3 is CASRFGGTNEKLFF. As DNA, the CDR3 is TGTGCCAGCAGATTTGGCGGGACTAATGAAAAACTGTTTTTT.